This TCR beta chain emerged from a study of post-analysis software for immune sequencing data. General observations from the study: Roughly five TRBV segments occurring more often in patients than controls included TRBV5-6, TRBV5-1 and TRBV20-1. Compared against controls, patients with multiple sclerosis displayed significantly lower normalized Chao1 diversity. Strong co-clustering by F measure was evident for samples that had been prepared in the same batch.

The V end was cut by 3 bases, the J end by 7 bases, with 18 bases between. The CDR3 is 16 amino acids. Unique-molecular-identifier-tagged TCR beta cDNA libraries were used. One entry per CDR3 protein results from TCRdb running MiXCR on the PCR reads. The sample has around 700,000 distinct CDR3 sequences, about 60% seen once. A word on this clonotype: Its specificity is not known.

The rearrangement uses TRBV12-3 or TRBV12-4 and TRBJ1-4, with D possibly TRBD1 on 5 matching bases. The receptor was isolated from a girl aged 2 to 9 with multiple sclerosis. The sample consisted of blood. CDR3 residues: CASSFRVAGDGEKLFF. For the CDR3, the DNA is TGTGCCAGCAGTTTTCGAGTAGCGGGGGATGGTGAAAAACTGTTTTTT.